This TCR beta chain was obtained from a study of T cells in Graves' hyperthyroidism and ophthalmopathy. The germline gives CDR1 LNHNV, CDR2 YYDKDF (reference sequence). Trimming removed 1 base at V and 3 bases at J, with 10 bases between. This CDR3 has 15 residues. The sample holds a few counts of this clonotype. Researchers amplified the TCR beta CDR3 regions from RNA transcripts. With the HTBI primer set, the TCR CDR3 went through a first round of RT-PCR. Via MiXCR, TCRdb re-called the multiplex PCR reads, giving one row per CDR3 protein. The table has 450,000 to 600,000 distinct CDR3 sequences, 15% to 20% seen once.

Sequenced: blood. The chain links TRBV15 to TRBJ1-3; a possible D gene is TRBD1 (6 bases). This receptor was obtained from a man aged 40-55 years with Graves' ophthalmopathy. This chain's CDR3 is CATSRADRFGNTIYF. Written as DNA, the CDR3 is TGTGCCACCAGCAGAGCCGACAGGTTTGGAAACACCATATATTTT.